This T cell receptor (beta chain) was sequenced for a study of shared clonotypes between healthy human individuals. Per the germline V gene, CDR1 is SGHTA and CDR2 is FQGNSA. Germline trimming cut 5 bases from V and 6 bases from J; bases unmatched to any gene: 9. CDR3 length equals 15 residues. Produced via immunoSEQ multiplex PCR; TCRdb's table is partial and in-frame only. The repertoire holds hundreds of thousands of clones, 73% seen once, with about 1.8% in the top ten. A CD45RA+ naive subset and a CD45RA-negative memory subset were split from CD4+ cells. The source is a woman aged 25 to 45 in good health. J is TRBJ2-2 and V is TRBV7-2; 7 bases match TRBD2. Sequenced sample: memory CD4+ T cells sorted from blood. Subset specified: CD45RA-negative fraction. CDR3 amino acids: CASSTFGLGPGELFF. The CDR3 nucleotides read TGTGCCAGCAGCACCTTCGGACTAGGCCCCGGGGAGCTGTTTTTT.